A selection of T cell receptor beta chains follows, all from one sample in a study of blood T cells in healthy people across ages. TCRdb used MiXCR to reprocess the 5' RACE reads, holding one entry per CDR3 protein. The sample has 650,000 to 800,000 distinct CDR3 sequences; over 40% are singletons. Sequenced material: blood. All receptors come from a woman of 80 years or more in good health. Both conserved end residues are trimmed from each CDR3. Each record gives: CDR3 protein, V gene, J gene, clone size. Size is stated for part of the rows, as once, few or many counts, or as a class when the clone is expanded.

ASSARGQSYGYT	TRBV12-3/TRBV12-4	TRBJ1-2	many
ASSPRDGGSYEQY	TRBV6-2/TRBV6-3	TRBJ2-7	.
ASTTDRAPSYEQY	TRBV7-9	TRBJ2-7	.
ASSVERGTYNKQF	TRBV6-1	TRBJ2-1	.
SVGQVVGDEQY	TRBV29-1	TRBJ2-7	.
SASPSHHSSYNEQF	TRBV20-1	TRBJ2-1	few
ASSSTGGPFYGYT	TRBV5-1	TRBJ1-2	.
ASSPRSIRQGSNEQY	TRBV18	.	.
ASSYSWSNGRLNEQF	TRBV6-6	TRBJ2-1	.
ATSLPSGLGSTDTQY	TRBV24-1	TRBJ2-3	many
ASIPGQAQAEQY	TRBV28	TRBJ2-5	.
ASSFSGGDQPQH	TRBV5-1	TRBJ1-5	once
ASSYAATGNYGYT	TRBV6-2/TRBV6-3	TRBJ1-2	.
ASSSNRGADTQY	TRBV27	TRBJ2-3	.
ASSSQGLSYEQY	TRBV7-9	TRBJ2-7	.
AISPFSGTSVIYEQY	TRBV10-3	TRBJ2-7	.
AISESKPVVAIQY	TRBV10-3	TRBJ2-4	many
ATRMGQEGYT	TRBV12-3/TRBV12-4	TRBJ1-2	many
SIRERGSGEQY	TRBV29-1	TRBJ2-4	.
SVEDRYRVASDTQY	TRBV29-1	TRBJ2-3	.
SARTRAETQY	TRBV20-1	TRBJ2-5	many
ASSSPDGGELF	TRBV12-3/TRBV12-4	TRBJ2-2	.
ASSQESNKDEQF	TRBV3-1	TRBJ2-1	few
ASSQGKGLGYT	TRBV7-2	TRBJ1-2	.
AVQGTGELF	TRBV10-3	TRBJ2-2	few
ASSARRDSNSPLH	TRBV9	TRBJ1-6	.
ASSEDRGGSYEQY	TRBV6-1	TRBJ2-7	.
ASSPGLVSNEQY	TRBV18	TRBJ2-7	.
SAGTPTYNEQF	TRBV20-1	TRBJ2-1	.
AISPGTAYQPQH	TRBV10-3	TRBJ1-5	many
ASRRGDRSTGELF	TRBV12-3/TRBV12-4	TRBJ2-2	once
ASARLQGEETQY	TRBV16	TRBJ2-5	.
ASSPRDLSTDTQY	TRBV27	TRBJ2-3	few
ASSEVTGSNTEAF	TRBV6-1	TRBJ1-1	.
ASRPRTSGGAGEQF	TRBV12-3/TRBV12-4	TRBJ2-1	.
SAVAGWQLF	TRBV20-1	TRBJ1-4	.
ASSAFGTGPSDYPYEQY	TRBV7-9	TRBJ2-7	.
ASSQDPDWGGTDTQY	TRBV3-1	TRBJ2-3	.
ASSRRLTGETQY	TRBV13	TRBJ2-5	once
ASSPADRAYEQY	TRBV28	TRBJ2-7	many
ASRGQVNIQY	TRBV12-3/TRBV12-4	.	.
ASRRQGNQPQH	TRBV6-6	TRBJ1-5	.
ASSFVGGWESKQF	TRBV7-9	TRBJ2-1	.
ASSGLVRRTTNEKLF	TRBV5-1	TRBJ1-4	.
AWSALGEKLF	TRBV30	TRBJ1-4	few
ASSYWTGGSIWYNEQF	TRBV27	TRBJ2-1	.
AIGGGDRDQETQY	TRBV10-3	TRBJ2-5	.
SVEDYRGQY	TRBV29-1	TRBJ2-4	.
ASSPSGTNYEQY	TRBV5-1	TRBJ2-7	many
SAPGGGVAKNIQY	TRBV20-1	TRBJ2-4	many
SVLGTLANYGYT	TRBV29-1	TRBJ1-2	many
ASSPSYADTQY	TRBV13	TRBJ2-3	few
ASSEFGSGTGSAEQY	TRBV25-1	TRBJ2-7	many
ASRSPGLAGYNEQF	TRBV5-1	TRBJ2-1	.
ASSHSQSNTDTQY	TRBV28	TRBJ2-3	.
SAPPRGHRIWTSSYEQY	TRBV20-1	TRBJ2-7	.
SARGLGRSYNSPLH	TRBV20-1	TRBJ1-6	.